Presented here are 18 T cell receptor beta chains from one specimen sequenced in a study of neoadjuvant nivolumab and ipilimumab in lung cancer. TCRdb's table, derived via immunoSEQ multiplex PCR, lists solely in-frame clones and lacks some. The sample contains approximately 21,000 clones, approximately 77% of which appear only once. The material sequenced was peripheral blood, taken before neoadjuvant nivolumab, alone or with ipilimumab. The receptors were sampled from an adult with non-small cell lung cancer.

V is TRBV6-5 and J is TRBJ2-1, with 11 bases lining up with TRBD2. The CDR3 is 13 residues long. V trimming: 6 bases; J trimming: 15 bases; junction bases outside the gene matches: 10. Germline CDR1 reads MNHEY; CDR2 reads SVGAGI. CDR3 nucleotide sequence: TGTGCCAGCAGACCTGCTAGCGGGAGGTCGTCGTTCTTC. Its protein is CASRPASGRSSFF.

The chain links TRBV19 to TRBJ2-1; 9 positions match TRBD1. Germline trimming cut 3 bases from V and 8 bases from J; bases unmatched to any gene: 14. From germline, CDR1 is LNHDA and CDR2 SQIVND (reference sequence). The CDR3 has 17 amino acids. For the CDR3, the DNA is TGTGCCAGTAGTATCTATAGTCGGACAGGGGTTTTCGATGAGCAGTTCTTC. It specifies CASSIYSRTGVFDEQFF.

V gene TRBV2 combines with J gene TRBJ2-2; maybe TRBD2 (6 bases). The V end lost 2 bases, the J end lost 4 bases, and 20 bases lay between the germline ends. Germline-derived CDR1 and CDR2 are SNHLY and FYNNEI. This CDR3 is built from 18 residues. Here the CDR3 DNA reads TGTGCCAGCAGTGAACCGCGGATAGGACTATGGGGCACCGGGGAGCTGTTTTTT. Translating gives CASSEPRIGLWGTGELFF. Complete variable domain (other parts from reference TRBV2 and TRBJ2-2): EPEVTQTPSHQVTQMGQEVILRCVPISNHLYFYWYRQILGQKVEFLVSFYNNEISEKSEIFDDQFSVERPDGSNFTLKIRSTKLEDSAMYFCASSEPRIGLWGTGELFFGEGSRLTVL.

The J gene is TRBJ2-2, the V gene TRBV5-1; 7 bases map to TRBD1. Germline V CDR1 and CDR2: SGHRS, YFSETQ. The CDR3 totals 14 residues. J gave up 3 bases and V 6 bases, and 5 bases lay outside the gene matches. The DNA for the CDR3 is TGCGCCAGCACCTCCGGGACAGACACCGGGGAGCTGTTTTTT. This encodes CASTSGTDTGELFF. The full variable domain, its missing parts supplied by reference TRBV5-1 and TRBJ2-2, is KAGVTQTPRYLIKTRGQQVTLSCSPISGHRSVSWYQQTPGQGLQFLFEYFSETQRNKGNFPGRFSGRQFSNSRSEMNVSTLELGDSALYLCASTSGTDTGELFFGEGSRLTVL.

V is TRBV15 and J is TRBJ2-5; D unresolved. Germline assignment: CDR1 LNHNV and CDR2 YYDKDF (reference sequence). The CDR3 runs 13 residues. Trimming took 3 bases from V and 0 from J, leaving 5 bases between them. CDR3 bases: TGTGCCACCAGCAGGGGGTACCAAGAGACCCAGTACTTC. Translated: CATSRGYQETQYF.

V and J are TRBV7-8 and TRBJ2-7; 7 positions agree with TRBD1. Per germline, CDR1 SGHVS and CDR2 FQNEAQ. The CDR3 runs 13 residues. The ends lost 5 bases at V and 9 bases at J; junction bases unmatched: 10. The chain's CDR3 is CASSLRDRRVQYF. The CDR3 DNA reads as TGTGCCAGCAGCCTACGGGACAGACGGGTGCAGTACTTC.

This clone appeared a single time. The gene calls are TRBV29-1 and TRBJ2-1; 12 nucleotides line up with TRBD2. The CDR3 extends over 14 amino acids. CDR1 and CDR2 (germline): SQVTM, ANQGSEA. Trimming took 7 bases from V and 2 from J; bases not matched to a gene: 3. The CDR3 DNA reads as TGCAGCGCCACTAGCGGGAGGACCTACAATGAGCAGTTCTTC. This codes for CSATSGRTYNEQFF.

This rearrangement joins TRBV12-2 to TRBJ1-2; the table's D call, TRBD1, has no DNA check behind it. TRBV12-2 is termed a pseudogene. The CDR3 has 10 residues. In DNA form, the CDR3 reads TGTGCAAGTCGCGACAGGGGCTACACCTTC. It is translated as CASRDRGYTF.

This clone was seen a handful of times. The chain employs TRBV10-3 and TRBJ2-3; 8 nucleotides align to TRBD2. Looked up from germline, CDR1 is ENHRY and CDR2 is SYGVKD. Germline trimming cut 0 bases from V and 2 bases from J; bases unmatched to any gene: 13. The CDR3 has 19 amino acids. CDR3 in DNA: TGTGCCATCAGTGAGTCTGGAGTCATGGCGGGAGGCCCCACAGATACGCAGTATTTT. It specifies CAISESGVMAGGPTDTQYF.

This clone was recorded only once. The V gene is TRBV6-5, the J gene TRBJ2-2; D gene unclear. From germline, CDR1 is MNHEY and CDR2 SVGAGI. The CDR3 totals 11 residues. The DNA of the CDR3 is TGTGTGACGAGTGACACCGGGGAGCTGTTTTTT. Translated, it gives CVTSDTGELFF.

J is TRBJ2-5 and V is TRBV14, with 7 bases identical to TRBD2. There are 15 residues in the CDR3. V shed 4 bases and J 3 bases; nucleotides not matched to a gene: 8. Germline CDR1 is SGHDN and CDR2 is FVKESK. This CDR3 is CASSRRASGKETQYF. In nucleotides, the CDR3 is TGTGCCAGCAGCCGCCGTGCTAGCGGAAAAGAGACCCAGTACTTC. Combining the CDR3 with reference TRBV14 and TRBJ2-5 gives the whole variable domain EAGVTQFPSHSVIEKGQTVTLRCDPISGHDNLYWYRRVMGKEIKFLLHFVKESKQDESGMPNNRFLAERTGGTYSTLKVQPAELEDSGVYFCASSRRASGKETQYFGPGTRLLVL.

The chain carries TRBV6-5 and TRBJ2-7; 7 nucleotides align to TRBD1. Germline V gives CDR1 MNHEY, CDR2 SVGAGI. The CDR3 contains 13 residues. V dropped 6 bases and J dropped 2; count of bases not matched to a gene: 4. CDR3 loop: CASRERGPYEQYF. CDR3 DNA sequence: TGTGCCAGCAGGGAGAGGGGGCCCTACGAGCAGTACTTC.

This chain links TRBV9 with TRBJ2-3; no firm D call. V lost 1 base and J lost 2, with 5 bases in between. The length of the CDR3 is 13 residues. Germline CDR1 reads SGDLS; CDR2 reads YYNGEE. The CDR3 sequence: CASSVNPTDTQYF. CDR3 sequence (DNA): TGTGCCAGCAGCGTAAATCCCACAGATACGCAGTATTTT.

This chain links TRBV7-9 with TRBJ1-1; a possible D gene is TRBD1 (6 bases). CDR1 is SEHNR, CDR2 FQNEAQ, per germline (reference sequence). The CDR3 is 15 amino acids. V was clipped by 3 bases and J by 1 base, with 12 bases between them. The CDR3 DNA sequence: TGTGCCAGCAGCTTCCTGACAGGTGGGAACACTGAAGCTTTCTTT. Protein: CASSFLTGGNTEAFF.

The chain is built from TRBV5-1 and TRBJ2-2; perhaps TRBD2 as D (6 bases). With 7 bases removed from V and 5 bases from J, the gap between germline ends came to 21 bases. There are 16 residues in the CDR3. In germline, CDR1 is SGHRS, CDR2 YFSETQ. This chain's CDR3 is CASAGLPPSVTGELFF. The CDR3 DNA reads TGCGCCAGCGCGGGGCTACCCCCCTCGGTTACCGGGGAGCTGTTTTTT.

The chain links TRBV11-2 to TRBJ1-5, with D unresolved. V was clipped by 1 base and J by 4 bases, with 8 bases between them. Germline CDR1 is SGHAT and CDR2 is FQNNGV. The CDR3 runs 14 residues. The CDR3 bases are TGTGCCAGCAGCTTAGGGGGAGGAAATCAGCCCCAGCATTTT. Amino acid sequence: CASSLGGGNQPQHF.

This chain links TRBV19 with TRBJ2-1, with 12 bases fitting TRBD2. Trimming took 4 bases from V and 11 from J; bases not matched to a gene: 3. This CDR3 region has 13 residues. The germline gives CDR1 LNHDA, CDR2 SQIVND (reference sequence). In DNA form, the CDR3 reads TGTGCCAGTAGTACTAGCGGGAGGGCCCAGCAGTTCTTC. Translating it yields CASSTSGRAQQFF. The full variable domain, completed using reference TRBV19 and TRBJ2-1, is DGGITQSPKYLFRKEGQNVTLSCEQNLNHDAMYWYRQDPGQGLRLIYYSQIVNDFQKGDIAEGYSVSREKKESFPLTVTSAQKNPTAFYLCASSTSGRAQQFFGPGTRLTVL.

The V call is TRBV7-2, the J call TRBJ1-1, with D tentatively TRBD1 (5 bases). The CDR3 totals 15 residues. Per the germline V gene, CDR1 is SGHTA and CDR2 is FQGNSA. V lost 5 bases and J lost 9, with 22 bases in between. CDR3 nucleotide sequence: TGTGCCAGCAGCCCCACACCAGGGACGTATGAAAAAGCTTTCTTT. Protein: CASSPTPGTYEKAFF.